The 26 T cell receptor beta chains below were found in one sample sequenced in a study of blood T cell repertoires in COVID-19 (dated by TCRdb to between 2020 and 2021). Preparation of the library involved the immunoSEQ multiplex PCR assay. The table was pulled from immuneACCESS by TCRdb, which kept in-frame rearrangements only. Such tables lose some clones; where checked, under half of the loss comes from unresolved V genes, and the rest has no known cause. Within this sample are 350,000 to 550,000 clones, with approximately 90% of them counted one time only. The top ten constitute about 4.5% of the sample. Material for sequencing was peripheral blood. These receptor sequences come from a woman between 25 and 40 years old with acute or convalescent COVID-19.

The rearrangement links TRBV28 to TRBJ1-2; the D is unclear. Trimming stripped 8 bases from V and 1 base from J, with 8 bases between. The CDR3 is made up of 12 amino acids. Germline V lookup: CDR1 MDHEN, CDR2 SYDVKM. The CDR3 DNA sequence: TGTGCCAGCTGGAGGGTTAACTATGGCTACACCTTC. Residues: CASWRVNYGYTF.

The chain joins TRBV6-6 to TRBJ1-4; D gene unclear. V was trimmed by 3 bases and J by 8 bases, leaving 7 bases between them. Germline V gene data show CDR1 as MNHNY and CDR2 as SVGAGI (reference sequence). CDR3 length: 12 residues. DNA for the CDR3: TGTGCCAGCAGTTATGGGGAGGAAAAACTGTTTTTT. Its protein is CASSYGEEKLFF.

The gene calls are TRBV11-2 and TRBJ2-1, with 12 bases lining up with TRBD2. This CDR3 has 16 amino acids. J was trimmed by 2 bases and V by 6 bases; bases with no gene match: 5. Germline V CDR1 and CDR2: SGHAT, FQNNGV. CDR3 DNA: TGTGCCAGCAGACCACTAGCGGGGGGTACCTACAATGAGCAGTTCTTC. Encoded protein: CASRPLAGGTYNEQFF.

This rearrangement joins TRBV4-1 to TRBJ2-7, with D possibly TRBD2 on 5 matching bases. V was cut by 3 bases and J by 4 bases, with 16 bases left in between. This CDR3 contains 15 residues. Per the germline V gene, CDR1 is MGHRA and CDR2 is YSYEKL. The CDR3: CASSQVGEGFYEQYF. CDR3 nucleotide sequence: TGCGCCAGCAGCCAGGTCGGCGAGGGATTTTACGAGCAGTACTTC.

CDR3 bases: TGCAGTGCTAGTGCACGGAGCCCTGGAAACACCATATATTTT. It encodes CSASARSPGNTIYF. The chain uses TRBV20-1 and TRBJ1-3; no definite D call. The CDR3 spans 14 residues. The germline V and J ends were trimmed by 3 bases and 2 bases, with 11 bases remaining between them. Germline V gives CDR1 DFQATT, CDR2 SNEGSKA (reference sequence).

The chain links TRBV5-4 to TRBJ2-1; TRBD1 matches at 12 bases. The germline gives CDR1 SGHNT, CDR2 YYREEE (reference sequence). V shed 2 bases, J shed 8 bases, and the junction held 8 bases outside the gene matches. The length of the CDR3 is 16 residues. The CDR3, as DNA: TGTGCCAGCAGCTTCCCGGGACAGGGGGCTACGCATGAGCAGTTCTTC. Its protein product is CASSFPGQGATHEQFF.

V is TRBV3-1 (or the pseudogene TRBV3-2) and J is TRBJ1-4, with 9 bases identical to TRBD1. V shed 2 bases and J 10 bases; nucleotides not matched to a gene: 5. This CDR3 is 14 amino acids long. CDR1 LGHDT and CDR2 YNNKEL come from the germline V gene (reference sequence). The DNA for the CDR3 is TGTGCCAGCAGCCAACCGGGACAGGGTGGAAAACTGTTTTTT. Amino acid sequence: CASSQPGQGGKLFF.

V gene TRBV19 combines with J gene TRBJ2-7, with D maybe TRBD2 (6 bases). The CDR3 is made up of 15 amino acids. Trimming removed 3 bases from V and 0 bases from J, with 12 bases in between. CDR1 LNHDA and CDR2 SQIVND come from the germline V gene (reference sequence). CDR3 in DNA: TGTGCCAGTAGTATTGTTGCGGGGAGCTCCTACGAGCAGTACTTC. It is translated as CASSIVAGSSYEQYF. Full variable domain (remainder filled in from reference TRBV19 and TRBJ2-7): DGGITQSPKYLFRKEGQNVTLSCEQNLNHDAMYWYRQDPGQGLRLIYYSQIVNDFQKGDIAEGYSVSREKKESFPLTVTSAQKNPTAFYLCASSIVAGSSYEQYFGPGTRLTVT.

A single count supports this clone. The chain employs TRBV11-2 and TRBJ2-1, with a tentative D call TRBD2 (6 bases). Trimming took 3 bases from V and 4 from J, leaving 16 bases between them. Germline loops: CDR1 SGHAT, CDR2 FQNNGV. The CDR3 covers 16 residues. CDR3 sequence (DNA): TGTGCCAGCAGCTTGAGAGGAGCGGGCCCGTACAATGAGCAGTTCTTC. Protein sequence: CASSLRGAGPYNEQFF.

V usage is TRBV27 and J usage is TRBJ2-5; 10 nucleotides agree with TRBD2. V lost 5 bases, J lost 5 bases, and 8 bases stayed unmatched. CDR3 length equals 15 residues. Germline V lookup: CDR1 MNHEY, CDR2 SMNVEV (reference sequence). The CDR3 DNA sequence: TGTGCCAGCAGTACCTCCGGAGCGGGGGGGGAGACCCAGTACTTC. Protein product: CASSTSGAGGETQYF.

The chain has TRBV28 and TRBJ1-3; 8 bases line up with TRBD1. Germline V lookup: CDR1 MDHEN, CDR2 SYDVKM. The junction had 4 bases not matched to a gene; V was cut back by 5 bases and J by 4 bases. The CDR3 runs to 14 residues. The CDR3 is CASSQTGEGNTIYF. CDR3 bases: TGTGCCAGCAGTCAGACAGGGGAAGGAAACACCATATATTTT.

The chain joins TRBV19 to TRBJ2-7; the D gene is possibly TRBD1 (6 bases). The ends were cut back, 5 bases at V and 0 bases at J, with 11 bases in the middle. The length of the CDR3 is 14 residues. Germline V lookup: CDR1 LNHDA, CDR2 SQIVND (reference sequence). The CDR3 loop is CASSPGQFSYEQYF. In DNA form, the CDR3 reads TGTGCCAGTAGTCCCGGACAGTTCTCCTACGAGCAGTACTTC.

The chain joins TRBV18 to TRBJ1-3, with 9 bases that match TRBD1. J lost 3 bases, V lost 2 bases, and 8 bases had no gene match. The germline gives CDR1 KGHSH, CDR2 LQKENI. The CDR3 is 17 residues long. CDR3 residues: CASSPLGQGAGGNTIYF. Here the CDR3 DNA reads TGTGCCAGCTCACCATTGGGACAGGGAGCTGGTGGAAACACCATATATTTT.

The chain uses TRBV20-1 and TRBJ1-4; maybe TRBD1 (5 bases). V was trimmed by 3 bases and J by 7 bases, leaving 15 bases between them. This CDR3 contains 14 residues. Germline lookup yields CDR1 DFQATT and CDR2 SNEGSKA (reference sequence). In nucleotides, the CDR3 is TGCAGTGCTAGTAGTCCAGGGAGGACTGAAAAACTGTTTTTT. Amino acids: CSASSPGRTEKLFF.

For the CDR3, the DNA is TGTGCCAGCAGCGTCACAGGGGGCGGGACCGGGGAGCTGTTTTTT. This translates into CASSVTGGGTGELFF. The V gene is TRBV6-5, the J gene TRBJ2-2; TRBD1 matches 9 bases. The germline V gene has CDR1 MNHEY and CDR2 SVGAGI. The CDR3 runs 15 residues. Trimming took 6 bases from V and 5 from J; bases not matched to a gene: 7.

J is TRBJ2-5 and V is TRBV9; D may be TRBD2 (6 bases). The length of the CDR3 is 13 residues. Germline assignment: CDR1 SGDLS and CDR2 YYNGEE. Deletions cut 2 bases from V and 5 bases from J, with 10 bases between. CDR3 amino acids: CASSVRGRETQYF. DNA of the CDR3: TGTGCCAGCAGCGTTAGAGGGAGGGAGACCCAGTACTTC.

This clone was seen a few times. The V gene is TRBV11-3, the J gene TRBJ1-5; the match to TRBD1 covers 7 bases. This CDR3 has 17 amino acids. V gave up 7 bases and J gave up 4 bases; unmatched junction bases: 16. Per germline, CDR1 SGHNT and CDR2 YENEEA. CDR3 sequence (DNA): TGTGCCAGCATCCACGGGGTCTCCGGGACAGAGAATCAGCCCCAGCATTTT. This codes for CASIHGVSGTENQPQHF.

The CDR3 protein is CASKKGGSSYNEQFF. Here the CDR3 DNA reads TGTGCCTCGAAAAAGGGGGGGAGCTCCTACAATGAGCAGTTCTTC. The V and J genes are TRBV19 and TRBJ2-1; maybe TRBD2 (7 bases). CDR3 size: 15 residues. With 11 bases removed from V and 0 bases from J, the gap between germline ends came to 17 bases. Germline CDR1 is LNHDA and CDR2 is SQIVND (reference sequence).

This chain joins TRBV5-6 and TRBJ1-2; D is ambiguous. The CDR3 length is 12 residues. Germline CDR1 and CDR2: SGHDT and YYEEEE. The germline V and J ends were trimmed by 0 bases and 7 bases, with 7 bases remaining between them. This CDR3 reads CASSLARGGYTF. The CDR3 DNA reads as TGTGCCAGCAGCTTGGCTCGAGGTGGCTACACCTTC.

This sequence joins TRBV27 and TRBJ2-2, with 7 positions matching TRBD2. Germline CDR1 reads MNHEY; CDR2 reads SMNVEV (reference sequence). J lost 1 base, V lost 6 bases, and 8 bases had no gene match. The CDR3 runs to 16 residues. The CDR3, as DNA: TGTGCCAGCAGCCTGCTCGGGGGGTGGAACACCGGGGAGCTGTTTTTT. Amino acid sequence: CASSLLGGWNTGELFF.

The V gene is TRBV24-1, the J gene TRBJ2-1; 11 nucleotides match TRBD2. Unmatched junction bases numbered 4, after V lost 4 bases and J lost 6 bases. Per germline, CDR1 KGHDR and CDR2 SFDVKD. This CDR3 comprises 15 residues. CDR3 sequence (DNA): TGTGCCACCAGTGAAGGGACTAGCGGAGTCAATGAGCAGTTCTTC. Its translation: CATSEGTSGVNEQFF.

J is TRBJ2-1 and V is TRBV5-8; 11 nucleotides line up with TRBD1. V shed 4 bases, J shed 7 bases, and the junction held 7 bases outside the gene matches. CDR3 length: 15 residues. CDR1 is SGHTS, CDR2 YDEGEE, per germline. In DNA, the CDR3 is TGTGCCAGCAGCGGAGGACAGGGGGCATATAATGAGCAGTTCTTC. Translation: CASSGGQGAYNEQFF.

The genes are TRBV6-5 and TRBJ2-3; 11 bases fit TRBD2. Germline V gives CDR1 MNHEY, CDR2 SVGAGI. With V trimmed by 4 bases and J by 3 bases, 6 bases remained unmatched. The CDR3 runs 16 residues. In nucleotides, the CDR3 is TGTGCCAGCAGTTCCCTAGCGGGGGGACGAACAGATACGCAGTATTTT. It codes for CASSSLAGGRTDTQYF.

J is TRBJ1-1 and V is TRBV10-1, with 9 bases fitting TRBD1. With 6 bases clipped from V and 0 bases from J, the junction kept 2 bases outside the gene matches. The CDR3 spans 14 residues. Germline V gives CDR1 WNHNN, CDR2 SYGVQD (reference sequence). CDR3 amino acids: CASSRDRVNTEAFF. The CDR3 DNA reads TGCGCCAGCAGCCGGGACAGGGTGAACACTGAAGCTTTCTTT.

The rearrangement joins TRBV12-5 to TRBJ1-5; D is unresolved. This CDR3 is built from 15 residues. V lost 2 bases and J lost 0, with 8 bases in between. Germline V lookup: CDR1 LGHNT, CDR2 FRNRAP. The DNA for the CDR3 is TGTGCTAGTGGTTTGACGGACTATAGCAATCAGCCCCAGCATTTT. It is translated as CASGLTDYSNQPQHF.

The chain combines TRBV12-5 with TRBJ1-5; a possible D gene is TRBD1 (6 bases). CDR1 and CDR2 from the germline V gene are LGHNT and FRNRAP. V was cut by 0 bases and J by 7 bases, with 19 bases left in between. This CDR3 contains 17 residues. The CDR3 region has the DNA TGTGCTAGTGGTTTGGTACGGTCTGCAGGGGTGACCCAGCCCCAGCATTTT. Translated: CASGLVRSAGVTQPQHF.